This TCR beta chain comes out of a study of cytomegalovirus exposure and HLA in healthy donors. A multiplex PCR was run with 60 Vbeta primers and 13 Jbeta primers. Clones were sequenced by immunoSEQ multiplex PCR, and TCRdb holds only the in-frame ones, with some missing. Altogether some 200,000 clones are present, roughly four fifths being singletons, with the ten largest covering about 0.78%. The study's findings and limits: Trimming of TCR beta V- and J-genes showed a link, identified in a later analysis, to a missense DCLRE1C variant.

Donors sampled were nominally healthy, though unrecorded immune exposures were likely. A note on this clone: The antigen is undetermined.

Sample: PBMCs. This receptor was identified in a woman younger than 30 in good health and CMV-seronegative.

For the CDR3, the DNA is TGTGCCAGCAGCCCGGAGAGGGCGAGGAACGGGGAGCTGTTTTTT. Translating gives CASSPERARNGELFF. The rearrangement uses TRBV5-4 and TRBJ2-2; D is possibly TRBD2 (5 bases). V lost 4 bases and J lost 7, with 17 bases in between. The germline CDR1 and CDR2 sequences are SGHNT and YYREEE (reference sequence). The length of the CDR3 is 15 residues.